This is a list of T cell receptor beta chains from one sample in a study of blood T cell repertoires in COVID-19. The repertoire was sequenced with immunoSEQ multiplex PCR; TCRdb's copy has only in-frame clones and lacks some. The table lists around 240,000 clones, more than 75% of them singletons, with more than 0.75% in the top ten. The material sequenced was peripheral blood. The receptors derive from a man aged 35 to 55 with acute or convalescent COVID-19. Each CDR3 is given with its conserved first and last residue. D genes are given only for firm matches. Clone size is not always given. Where it is, it says once, few, many or a class for expanded clones.

CDR3,DNA,D,size,J,V
CASVENYGYTF,TGTGCCAGCGTTGAGAACTATGGCTACACCTTC,NA,once,TRBJ1-2,TRBV2
CASSPGRGNTIYF,TGCGCCAGCAGCCCAGGGCGTGGAAACACCATATATTTT,NA,NA,TRBJ1-3,TRBV4-3
CASRDEQFF,TGTGCCAGCCGAGATGAGCAGTTCTTC,NA,once,TRBJ2-1,TRBV14
CASSNERGWRYSNQPQHF,TGTGCCAGCAGCAATGAGAGAGGTTGGAGATATAGCAATCAGCCCCAGCATTTT,NA,NA,TRBJ1-5,TRBV21-1
CAIRVAETYEQYF,TGTGCCATCAGGGTAGCCGAGACCTACGAGCAGTACTTC,NA,NA,TRBJ2-7,TRBV10-3
CASSSTDQETQYF,TGCGCCAGCAGCAGTACAGATCAAGAGACCCAGTACTTC,NA,NA,TRBJ2-5,TRBV5-1
CASSLDRGRSHEQYF,TGTGCCAGCAGCCTAGACAGGGGGCGATCCCACGAGCAGTACTTC,TRBD1,NA,TRBJ2-7,TRBV13
CARRVAGGGGGGVEETQYF,TGTGCCCGCCGCGTCGCGGGGGGCGGCGGCGGGGGGGTAGAAGAGACCCAGTACTTC,TRBD2,once,TRBJ2-5,TRBV9
CASSQRKSSGGLETQYF,TGTGCCAGCAGCCAAAGGAAATCATCCGGGGGGCTAGAGACCCAGTACTTC,NA,NA,TRBJ2-5,TRBV3-1/TRBV3-2
CASSLAERGREETQYF,TGTGCCAGCAGCTTGGCCGAGCGGGGGCGTGAAGAGACCCAGTACTTC,TRBD2,NA,TRBJ2-5,TRBV5-8
CASSQNPGQNSPLHF,TGCGCCAGCAGCCAAAATCCGGGACAGAATTCACCCCTCCACTTT,TRBD1,NA,TRBJ1-6,TRBV4-1
CASSLGVNTGELFF,TGTGCCAGCAGCTTGGGCGTGAACACCGGGGAGCTGTTTTTT,NA,many,TRBJ2-2,TRBV5-6
CASSLRLASTDTQYF,TGTGCCAGCAGCCTAAGACTAGCTAGCACAGATACGCAGTATTTT,TRBD2,NA,TRBJ2-3,TRBV11-1
CASSPDRARSPLHF,TGTGCCAGCAGCCCCGACAGGGCGAGGTCACCCCTCCACTTT,TRBD1,NA,TRBJ1-6,TRBV6-5
CASTPAGGYEQYF,TGTGCCAGCACCCCAGCAGGGGGCTACGAGCAGTACTTC,TRBD1,NA,TRBJ2-7,TRBV6-2/TRBV6-3
CASSLRQGSPLHF,TGTGCCAGCAGCTTACGGCAGGGTTCACCCCTCCACTTT,NA,NA,TRBJ1-6,TRBV7-6
CASSFQQGNGEQYF,TGCGCCAGCAGCTTCCAACAGGGGAATGGCGAGCAGTACTTC,TRBD1,NA,TRBJ2-7,TRBV5-1
CAWSRTGTRNTGELFF,TGTGCCTGGAGTAGAACTGGGACACGCAACACCGGGGAGCTGTTTTTT,NA,NA,TRBJ2-2,TRBV30
CASSFQSPDTQYF,TGTGCCAGCAGCTTCCAGTCCCCGGATACGCAGTATTTT,NA,NA,TRBJ2-3,TRBV5-4
CASSQNRGNQPQHF,TGTGCCAGCTCACAAAACAGGGGGAATCAGCCCCAGCATTTT,TRBD1,NA,TRBJ1-5,TRBV18
CASSQGARQETQYF,TGTGCCAGCAGCCAGGGGGCACGACAAGAGACCCAGTACTTC,TRBD1,NA,TRBJ2-5,TRBV6-2/TRBV6-3
CATVGRQGNSPLHF,TGTGCCACCGTCGGGAGACAGGGTAATTCACCCCTCCACTTT,TRBD1,few,TRBJ1-6,TRBV2
CASEGDRASTEAFF,TGTGCCAGCGAAGGCGACAGGGCGTCCACTGAAGCTTTCTTT,TRBD1,NA,TRBJ1-1,TRBV2
CASSPEGRGHTGELFF,TGTGCCAGCAGCCCCGAGGGCAGGGGACACACCGGGGAGCTGTTTTTT,NA,few,TRBJ2-2,TRBV21-1
CASSGPGQGIDEQFF,TGTGCCAGCAGCGGACCGGGACAGGGGATCGATGAGCAGTTCTTC,TRBD1,NA,TRBJ2-1,TRBV27
CASSPVLRYIGTQYF,TGTGCTAGCAGCCCAGTGTTGAGGTATATCGGGACCCAGTACTTC,NA,NA,TRBJ2-5,TRBV7-7
CASSNRRYYEQYF,TGTGCCAGCAGCAATCGGCGGTACTACGAGCAGTACTTC,NA,few,TRBJ2-7,TRBV12-3/TRBV12-4
CASSLTGGGGASNEQFF,TGTGCCAGCAGCCTTACGGGTGGAGGGGGGGCCTCCAATGAGCAGTTCTTC,NA,NA,TRBJ2-1,TRBV11-2
CASSYAYRGAYEQYF,TGTGCCAGCAGTTACGCCTACAGGGGAGCCTACGAGCAGTACTTC,TRBD1,NA,TRBJ2-7,TRBV6-5
CASSEEGRGDGYTF,TGTGCCAGCAGTGAAGAAGGCAGGGGGGATGGCTACACCTTC,TRBD1,NA,TRBJ1-2,TRBV2
CASSLRAEAFF,TGTGCCAGCAGCTTACGCGCTGAAGCTTTCTTT,NA,NA,TRBJ1-1,TRBV11-3
CASSINRNTYEQYF,TGTGCCAGTAGTATTAACAGGAACACCTACGAGCAGTACTTC,NA,NA,TRBJ2-7,TRBV19
CASSLLIGGAYTDTQYF,TGTGCCAGCAGCCTACTTATCGGGGGGGCTTACACAGATACGCAGTATTTT,TRBD2,NA,TRBJ2-3,TRBV3-1/TRBV3-2
CASSKVKNSSYEQYF,TGTGCCAGCAGCAAAGTAAAGAACAGCTCCTACGAGCAGTACTTC,NA,NA,TRBJ2-7,TRBV21-1
CAWNSQGHAEQYF,TGTGCCTGGAACTCTCAGGGGCATGCCGAGCAGTACTTC,NA,NA,TRBJ2-7,TRBV30
CASSPLQASTDTQYF,TGTGCCAGCTCACCATTGCAAGCTAGCACAGATACGCAGTATTTT,NA,NA,TRBJ2-3,TRBV18
CASSRTGAGNTIYF,TGTGCCAGCAGCAGGACAGGGGCTGGAAACACCATATATTTT,TRBD1,NA,TRBJ1-3,TRBV5-6
CAWRSDRSSGNTIYF,TGTGCCTGGAGATCGGACAGGTCGTCTGGAAACACCATATATTTT,TRBD1,NA,TRBJ1-3,TRBV30
CATSRRQGAQGGYTF,TGTGCCACCAGCCGGAGACAGGGGGCGCAAGGTGGCTACACCTTC,TRBD1,NA,TRBJ1-2,TRBV15
CASSLGLAGTGDTQYF,TGTGCCAGCAGCTTAGGACTAGCGGGGACCGGAGATACGCAGTATTTT,TRBD2,NA,TRBJ2-3,TRBV7-9
CASSRLAGGPEQYF,TGTGCCAGCAGCCGACTAGCGGGGGGGCCGGAGCAGTACTTC,TRBD2,NA,TRBJ2-7,TRBV6-2/TRBV6-3
CAISGTGMNTEAFF,TGTGCCATCAGTGGGACAGGGATGAACACTGAAGCTTTCTTT,TRBD1,NA,TRBJ1-1,TRBV10-3
CASSLRTGAEAFF,TGTGCCAGCAGTTTACGGACAGGGGCGGAAGCTTTCTTT,TRBD1,NA,TRBJ1-1,TRBV6-5
CAIRGTSGGPPDTQYF,TGTGCCATCAGAGGGACTAGCGGGGGGCCTCCAGATACGCAGTATTTT,TRBD2,NA,TRBJ2-3,TRBV10-3
CASSVQGSNTEAFF,TGTGCCAGCAGTGTACAGGGGTCGAACACTGAAGCTTTCTTT,TRBD1,NA,TRBJ1-1,TRBV2
CSVELIMTAEAFF,TGCAGCGTTGAATTGATAATGACAGCGGAAGCTTTCTTT,NA,NA,TRBJ1-1,TRBV29-1
CASSLTANTEAFF,TGTGCTAGCAGCTTGACAGCGAACACTGAAGCTTTCTTT,NA,NA,TRBJ1-1,TRBV7-7
CASSPSLGQGAIRAFF,TGTGCCAGCAGCCCCTCCCTCGGACAGGGGGCGATTCGGGCTTTCTTT,TRBD1,NA,TRBJ1-1,TRBV3-1/TRBV3-2
CASSQSDGAYNEQFF,TGTGCCAGCAGTCAGTCAGACGGGGCCTACAATGAGCAGTTCTTC,NA,NA,TRBJ2-1,TRBV27
CASSLAGVEKLFF,TGTGCCAGCAGCTTGGCCGGGGTAGAAAAACTGTTTTTT,NA,NA,TRBJ1-4,TRBV5-4
CSASFGGSYSTGELFF,TGCAGTGCTAGTTTCGGGGGGTCTTACTCCACCGGGGAGCTGTTTTTT,TRBD2,NA,TRBJ2-2,TRBV20-1
CASSFASTGAYTEAFF,TGCGCCAGCAGCTTCGCGTCCACAGGGGCGTACACTGAAGCTTTCTTT,TRBD1,NA,TRBJ1-1,TRBV5-1
CASSVGTHSSPLHF,TGTGCCAGCAGCGTAGGAACCCATAGTTCACCCCTCCACTTT,NA,NA,TRBJ1-6,TRBV9
CASSMTGTSTEAFF,TGTGCCAGCAGCATGACAGGGACGAGCACTGAAGCTTTCTTT,TRBD1,NA,TRBJ1-1,TRBV7-3